These 26 T cell receptor beta chains came from one sample sequenced in a study of CD8 T cells in Susac syndrome. With random hexamers, reverse transcription was performed on about 0.45 to 1 ug of RNA. TCRdb used MiXCR to reprocess the immunoSEQ multiplex PCR reads, holding one entry per CDR3 protein. The sample gives some 150,000 distinct CDR3 sequences, 90% to 95% of which show up once; roughly 0.27% is in the top ten. Sequencing was performed on CD8+ T cells from PBMCs. Receptors originate from a human donor in good health.

The V gene is TRBV29-1, the J gene TRBJ1-1; 9 bases are a match to TRBD1. Germline V lookup: CDR1 SQVTM, CDR2 ANQGSEA. The CDR3 extends over 11 amino acids. The J segment lost 7 bases and the V segment lost 8 bases, leaving 5 bases of the junction unmatched. The CDR3 loop reads CSTGQGNEAFF. For the CDR3, the DNA is TGCAGCACCGGACAGGGGAATGAAGCTTTCTTT.

V and J are TRBV11-2 and TRBJ2-3; 7 bases map to TRBD1. V was pared by 4 bases and J by 6 bases, with 10 bases of the junction left unmatched. The CDR3 has 15 amino acids. Germline V lookup: CDR1 SGHAT, CDR2 FQNNGV. The CDR3 DNA reads as TGTGCCAGCAGCTCTACCACAGGGGATTCGGATACGCAGTATTTT. Its translation is CASSSTTGDSDTQYF.

The V call is TRBV7-8, the J call TRBJ2-6; 8 bases match TRBD1. J gave up 1 base and V 3 bases, and 5 bases lay outside the gene matches. This CDR3 is 17 amino acids long. In germline, CDR1 is SGHVS, CDR2 FQNEAQ. The CDR3 DNA reads as TGTGCCAGCAGCTTCGGGACAGGCCCTTCTGGGGCCAACGTCCTGACTTTC. It yields the protein CASSFGTGPSGANVLTF.

This clonotype was picked up one time. V usage is TRBV4-3 and J usage is TRBJ2-7, with unresolved D. This CDR3 region has 14 residues. Germline V gives CDR1 LGHNA, CDR2 YSLEER. The V end lost 1 base, the J end lost 6 bases, and 13 bases lay between the germline ends. The CDR3 reads CASSQVGDASEQYF. DNA for the CDR3: TGCGCCAGCAGCCAAGTGGGTGACGCCTCCGAGCAGTACTTC.

V and J are TRBV27 and TRBJ2-1, with D possibly TRBD2 on 6 matching bases. This CDR3 has 15 residues. Germline CDR1 and CDR2: MNHEY and SMNVEV (reference sequence). The germline V and J ends were trimmed by 6 bases and 6 bases, with 18 bases remaining between them. The CDR3 DNA follows: TGTGCCAGCAGCTTAACCTCGGGGGATCCCAATGAGCAGTTCTTC. It translates to CASSLTSGDPNEQFF.

DNA for the CDR3: TGCAGCGTTGAGGTCAGCTACGAGCAGTACTTC. Its translation is CSVEVSYEQYF. V is TRBV29-1 and J is TRBJ2-7; D remains ambiguous. Trimming took 3 bases from V and 3 from J, leaving 6 bases between them. Germline V gene lookup returns CDR1 SQVTM and CDR2 ANQGSEA. The CDR3 totals 11 residues.

The chain carries TRBV28 and TRBJ1-1, with D possibly matching TRBD1 (5 bases). The germline V gene has CDR1 MDHEN and CDR2 SYDVKM. Between the trimmed V and J ends, which lost 5 bases and 1 base, there was a span of 14 bases. CDR3 size: 15 residues. The CDR3 sequence is CASSQTTTGNTEAFF. The CDR3 nucleotides read TGTGCCAGCAGTCAAACTACTACAGGGAACACTGAAGCTTTCTTT. Combining the CDR3 with reference TRBV28 and TRBJ1-1 gives the whole variable domain DVKVTQSSRYLVKRTGEKVFLECVQDMDHENMFWYRQDPGLGLRLIYFSYDVKMKEKGDIPEGYSVSREKKERFSLILESASTNQTSMYLCASSQTTTGNTEAFFGQGTRLTVV.

This clonotype was detected only once. The rearrangement uses TRBV27 and TRBJ2-1; 8 nucleotides agree with TRBD2. Germline V gene sequence: CDR1 MNHEY, CDR2 SMNVEV (reference sequence). This CDR3 comprises 12 residues. V lost 10 bases to trimming and J lost 6 bases; unmatched junction nucleotides: 5. CDR3 loop: CATRSGINEQFF. In DNA form, the CDR3 reads TGTGCCACCCGTAGCGGGATCAATGAGCAGTTCTTC.

This rearrangement joins TRBV19 to TRBJ1-2, with D perhaps matching TRBD1 (5 bases). The CDR3 loop spans 13 amino acids. Germline loops: CDR1 LNHDA, CDR2 SQIVND (reference sequence). With 1 base removed from V and 3 bases from J, the gap between germline ends came to 6 bases. The CDR3 loop is CASSIGGYYGYTF. CDR3 DNA: TGTGCCAGTAGTATAGGGGGCTACTATGGCTACACCTTC. Variable domain in full (rest from reference TRBV19 and TRBJ1-2): DGGITQSPKYLFRKEGQNVTLSCEQNLNHDAMYWYRQDPGQGLRLIYYSQIVNDFQKGDIAEGYSVSREKKESFPLTVTSAQKNPTAFYLCASSIGGYYGYTFGSGTRLTVV.

In its sample, this clonotype was seen once. J is TRBJ2-7 and V is TRBV5-1; no firm D call. The V gene's germline CDR1 is SGHRS and CDR2 YFSETQ. The germline V and J ends were trimmed by 0 bases and 5 bases, with 9 bases remaining between them. The CDR3 is made up of 13 amino acids. The CDR3 nucleotides are TGCGCCAGCAGCTTGGACAGTTTTAACGAGCAGTACTTC. Amino acids: CASSLDSFNEQYF.

The chain carries TRBV24-1 and TRBJ2-1; possibly TRBD1 or TRBD2 for D (6 bases each). Germline V gives CDR1 KGHDR, CDR2 SFDVKD. The V and J ends lost 7 bases and 8 bases respectively, with 14 bases between them. This CDR3 spans 13 amino acids. The CDR3 reads CATREGGSHEQFF. The CDR3 DNA reads as TGTGCCACCAGGGAAGGGGGGTCGCATGAGCAGTTCTTC.

This chain links TRBV5-1 with TRBJ2-7; 7 bases line up with TRBD1. Losses at the gene ends were 0 bases for V and 3 bases for J; bases not matched to a gene: 6. The germline gives CDR1 SGHRS, CDR2 YFSETQ. CDR3 length: 15 residues. The CDR3 loop is CASSLGLTGRYEQYF. The CDR3 bases are TGCGCCAGCAGCTTGGGTTTGACAGGGCGCTACGAGCAGTACTTC.

This chain connects TRBV19 to TRBJ2-6, with D uncertain. The CDR3 runs to 15 residues. Germline V lookup: CDR1 LNHDA, CDR2 SQIVND (reference sequence). V lost 5 bases to trimming and J lost 0 bases, with 8 bases between them. The CDR3 coding sequence is TGTGCCAGTAGTTCGCCCGGCTCTGGGGCCAACGTCCTGACTTTC. Amino acid sequence: CASSSPGSGANVLTF.

The rearrangement uses TRBV6-2 or TRBV6-3 and TRBJ2-7; 12 bases agree with TRBD2. J lost 4 bases, V lost 7 bases, and 2 bases had no gene match. The CDR3 is 13 residues long. Per the germline V gene, CDR1 is MNHEY and CDR2 is SVGEGT. The CDR3, as DNA: TGTGCCAGCACCCTAGCGGGAGGGTACGAGCAGTACTTC. As protein: CASTLAGGYEQYF.

The DNA of the CDR3 is TGTGCCAGCAGCGTAGGCGGGAGCTCCTACGAGCAGTACTTC. It yields the protein CASSVGGSSYEQYF. The rearrangement links TRBV9 to TRBJ2-7, with 7 positions matching TRBD2. The CDR3 is 14 residues long. V was clipped by 0 bases and J by 0 bases; unmatched bases: 0. The germline CDR1 and CDR2 sequences are SGDLS and YYNGEE.

This sequence joins TRBV11-1 and TRBJ1-1; TRBD1 might be the D (5 bases). CDR3 length: 13 residues. Deletions cut 7 bases from V and 3 bases from J, with 12 bases between. The germline CDR1 and CDR2 sequences are SGHAT and FQDESV (reference sequence). In nucleotides, the CDR3 is TGTGCCAGCACCACGGGGGGTCACACTGAAGCTTTCTTT. Protein: CASTTGGHTEAFF.

The rearrangement joins TRBV27 to TRBJ2-2; D might be TRBD1 (5 bases). The germline gives CDR1 MNHEY, CDR2 SMNVEV (reference sequence). Trimming left V 6 bases short and J 1 base short, with 18 bases between. The CDR3 sequence is 17 residues long. CDR3 loop: CASRSILGARNTGELFF. CDR3 sequence (DNA): TGTGCCAGCAGGTCGATTCTAGGGGCTCGGAACACCGGGGAGCTGTTTTTT.

The genes are TRBV29-1 and TRBJ2-1, with 12 bases identical to TRBD2. Germline V gene lookup returns CDR1 SQVTM and CDR2 ANQGSEA. The CDR3 runs 14 residues. Trimming at V came to 6 bases and at J to 5 bases, leaving 5 bases not matched to a gene. The CDR3 reads CSVETSGSHNEQFF. CDR3 nucleotide sequence: TGCAGCGTCGAGACTAGCGGGAGCCACAATGAGCAGTTCTTC.

The V and J genes are TRBV28 and TRBJ1-2, with D possibly matching TRBD1 (6 bases). Trimming stripped 5 bases from V and 8 bases from J, with 15 bases between. The germline gives CDR1 MDHEN, CDR2 SYDVKM. The CDR3 runs 13 residues. The CDR3: CASSLTGWSGYTF. DNA of the CDR3: TGTGCCAGCAGTCTAACAGGGTGGTCGGGCTACACCTTC.

The rearrangement uses TRBV6-6 and TRBJ2-7, with no clear D. This CDR3 has 16 residues. Trimming took off 5 bases at V and 7 bases at J, with 24 bases between the two ends. Germline CDR1 is MNHNY and CDR2 is SVGAGI (reference sequence). CDR3 region: CASSLQAPRLLREQYF. For the CDR3, the DNA is TGTGCCAGCAGTCTACAAGCCCCACGACTCCTACGGGAGCAGTACTTC.

The rearrangement links TRBV6-2 or TRBV6-3 to TRBJ1-5, with D possibly TRBD1 on 6 matching bases. Per germline, CDR1 MNHEY and CDR2 SVGEGT. This CDR3 comprises 17 residues. Trimming left V 2 bases short and J 4 bases short, with 18 bases between. The CDR3 reads CASSYTLDSGPNQPQHF. The CDR3 DNA reads as TGTGCCAGCAGTTACACTTTGGACAGCGGACCGAATCAGCCCCAGCATTTT.

The genes are TRBV28 and TRBJ1-1; no firm D call. The CDR3 sequence is 13 residues long. The germline CDR1 and CDR2 sequences are MDHEN and SYDVKM. V was trimmed by 3 bases and J by 2 bases, leaving 7 bases between them. CDR3: CASSLWRNTEAFF. The CDR3 DNA reads TGTGCCAGCAGTTTGTGGAGAAACACTGAAGCTTTCTTT. The full variable domain, rest sourced from reference TRBV28 and TRBJ1-1, is DVKVTQSSRYLVKRTGEKVFLECVQDMDHENMFWYRQDPGLGLRLIYFSYDVKMKEKGDIPEGYSVSREKKERFSLILESASTNQTSMYLCASSLWRNTEAFFGQGTRLTVV.

This chain joins TRBV12-3 or TRBV12-4 and TRBJ2-1; no reliable D call. CDR3 size: 12 residues. The V and J ends lost 0 bases and 8 bases respectively, with 5 bases between them. CDR3 amino acids: CASSLALYEQFF. DNA of the CDR3: TGTGCCAGCAGTTTAGCGCTCTATGAGCAGTTCTTC.

This sequence joins TRBV27 and TRBJ2-7; 7 bases match TRBD1. Germline trimming cut 5 bases from V and 0 bases from J; bases unmatched to any gene: 4. The CDR3 contains 14 residues. The germline V gene encodes CDR1 MNHEY and CDR2 SMNVEV (reference sequence). CDR3 DNA sequence: TGTGCCAGCAGTGGACAGGAGAGCTCCTACGAGCAGTACTTC. This codes for CASSGQESSYEQYF.

The genes are TRBV4-3 and TRBJ2-3; 7 bases agree with TRBD2. The CDR3 is 15 amino acids. With V trimmed by 3 bases and J by 0 bases, 3 bases remained unmatched. CDR1 is LGHNA and CDR2 is YSLEER in the germline V gene. CDR3 in amino acids: CASSQGTMSTDTQYF. The CDR3 region has the DNA TGCGCCAGCAGCCAGGGGACTATGAGCACAGATACGCAGTATTTT.

The genes are TRBV9 and TRBJ2-1; D is tentatively TRBD1 or TRBD2 (5 bases each). CDR3 size: 16 residues. V lost 7 bases and J 0 bases, leaving 17 bases between the germline ends. Germline V gene lookup returns CDR1 SGDLS and CDR2 YYNGEE. The CDR3 loop reads CASGDGRSSSYNEQFF. CDR3 nucleotide sequence: TGTGCCAGCGGGGACGGGCGGTCATCCTCCTACAATGAGCAGTTCTTC.